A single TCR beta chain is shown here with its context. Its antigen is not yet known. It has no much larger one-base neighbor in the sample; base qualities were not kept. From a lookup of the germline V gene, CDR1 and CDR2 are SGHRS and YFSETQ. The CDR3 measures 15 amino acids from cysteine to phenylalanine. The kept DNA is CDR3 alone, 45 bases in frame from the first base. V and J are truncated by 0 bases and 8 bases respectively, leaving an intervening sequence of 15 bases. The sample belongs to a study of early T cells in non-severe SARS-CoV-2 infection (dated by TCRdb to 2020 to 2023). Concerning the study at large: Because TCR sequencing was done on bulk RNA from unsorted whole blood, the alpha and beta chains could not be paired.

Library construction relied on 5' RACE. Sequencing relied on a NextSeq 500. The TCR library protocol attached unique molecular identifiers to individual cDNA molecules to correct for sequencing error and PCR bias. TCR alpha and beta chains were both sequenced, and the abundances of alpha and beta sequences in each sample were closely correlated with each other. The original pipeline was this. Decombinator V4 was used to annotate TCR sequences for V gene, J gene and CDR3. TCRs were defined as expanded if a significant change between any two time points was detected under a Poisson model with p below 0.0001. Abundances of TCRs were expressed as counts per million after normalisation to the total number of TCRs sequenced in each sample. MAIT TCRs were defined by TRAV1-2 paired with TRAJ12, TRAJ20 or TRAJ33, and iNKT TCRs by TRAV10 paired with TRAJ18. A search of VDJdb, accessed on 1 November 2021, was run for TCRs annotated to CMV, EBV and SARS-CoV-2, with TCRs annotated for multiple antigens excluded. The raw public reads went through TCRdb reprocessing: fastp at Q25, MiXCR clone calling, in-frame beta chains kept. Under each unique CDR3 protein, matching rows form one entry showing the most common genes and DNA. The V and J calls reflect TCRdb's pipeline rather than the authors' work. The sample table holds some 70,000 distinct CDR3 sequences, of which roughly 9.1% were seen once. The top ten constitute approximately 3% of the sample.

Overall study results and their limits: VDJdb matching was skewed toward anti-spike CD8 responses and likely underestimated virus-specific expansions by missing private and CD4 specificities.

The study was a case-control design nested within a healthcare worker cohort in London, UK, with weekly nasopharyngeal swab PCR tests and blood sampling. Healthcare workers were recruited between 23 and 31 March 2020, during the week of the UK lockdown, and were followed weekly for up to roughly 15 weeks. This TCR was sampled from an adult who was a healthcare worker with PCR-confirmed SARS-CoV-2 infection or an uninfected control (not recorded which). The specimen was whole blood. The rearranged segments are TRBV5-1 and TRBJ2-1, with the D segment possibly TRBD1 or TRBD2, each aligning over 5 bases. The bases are TGCGCCAGCAGCTTGGCCTACGGGGCAGCCTATGAGCAGTTCTTC. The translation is CASSLAYGAAYEQFF.